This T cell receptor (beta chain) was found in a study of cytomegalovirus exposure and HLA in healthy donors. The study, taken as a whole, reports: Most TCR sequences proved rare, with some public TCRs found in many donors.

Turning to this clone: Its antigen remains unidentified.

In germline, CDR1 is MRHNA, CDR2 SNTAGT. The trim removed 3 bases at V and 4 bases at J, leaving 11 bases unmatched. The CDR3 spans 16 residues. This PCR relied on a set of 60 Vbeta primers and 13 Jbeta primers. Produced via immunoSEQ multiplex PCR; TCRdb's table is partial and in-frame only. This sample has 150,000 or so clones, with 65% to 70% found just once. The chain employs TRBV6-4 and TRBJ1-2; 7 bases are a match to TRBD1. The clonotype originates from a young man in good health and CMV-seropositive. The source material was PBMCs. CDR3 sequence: CASSDSYRDRAYGYTF. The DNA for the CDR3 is TGTGCCAGCAGTGATTCCTACCGGGACAGAGCCTATGGCTACACCTTC.